This paragraph covers one T cell receptor beta chain sequence. Nominal health characterized the donors when sampled, though unrecorded immune exposures were likely. Primers for the PCR totalled 60 Vbeta and 13 Jbeta. Assay used: immunoSEQ multiplex PCR; TCRdb lists only in-frame clones, some missing. The sample carries over 80,000 clones, over 75% recorded once. The sample comes from a study of cytomegalovirus exposure and HLA in healthy donors. For the study at large: A preliminary data release comprised tens of millions of unique TCRs obtained from HLA-typed donors.

V shed 10 bases and J shed 5 bases, with 15 bases lying between them. Germline CDR1 reads LGHNA; CDR2 reads YNFKEQ. This CDR3 comprises 14 residues. The rearrangement links TRBV4-2 to TRBJ1-6, with D possibly being TRBD1 (6 bases). The sequence was collected from a man aged 35-49 years in good health and CMV-seropositive. Specimen: PBMCs. The CDR3 DNA follows: TGTGCCACTGGGGGCCCCTCTGATAATTCACCCCTCCACTTT. Encoded protein: CATGGPSDNSPLHF.